The next 6 T cell receptor beta chains were all read from a single sample in a study of blood T cell repertoires in COVID-19. This table comes from immunoSEQ multiplex PCR, and its TCRdb copy is limited to in-frame clones, with some not included. This sample yields around 180,000 clones, of which less than 90% are seen a single time; about 2.1% belongs to the top ten. Specimen: peripheral blood. Every receptor here comes from a man aged 65 to 85 with active or convalescent COVID-19.

This chain connects TRBV25-1 to TRBJ2-7; 9 nucleotides line up with TRBD1. This CDR3 comprises 17 residues. V was pared by 4 bases and J by 2 bases, with 12 bases of the junction left unmatched. CDR1 and CDR2 from the germline V gene are MGHDK and SYGVNS. DNA of the CDR3: TGTGCCAGCAGTGCCCCACCCGGGACAGGGACCACCTACGAGCAGTACTTC. This sequence encodes CASSAPPGTGTTYEQYF.

The DNA of the CDR3 is TGTGCCTGGAGTTACCATCGGGCGGGAGTTTCCTACGAGCAGTACTTC. It codes for CAWSYHRAGVSYEQYF. V usage is TRBV30 and J usage is TRBJ2-7; 7 nucleotides line up with TRBD2. CDR3 length: 16 residues. The J segment lost 1 base and the V segment lost 2 bases, leaving 11 bases of the junction unmatched. Germline V gives CDR1 GTSNPN, CDR2 SVGIG (reference sequence).

The DNA for the CDR3 is TGTGCCAGCGGACGGGGGGGCCTGTACGAGCAGTACTTC. Its protein is CASGRGGLYEQYF. The V and J genes are TRBV6-5 and TRBJ2-7; 8 bases map to TRBD2. This CDR3 contains 13 residues. The ends lost 8 bases at V and 4 bases at J; junction bases unmatched: 7. The germline V gene encodes CDR1 MNHEY and CDR2 SVGAGI.

V is TRBV18 and J is TRBJ2-3; TRBD2 matches at 16 bases. After removal of 3 bases from V and 4 bases from J, the junction contained 4 bases not matched to a gene. CDR1 KGHSH and CDR2 LQKENI come from the germline V gene. There are 17 residues in the CDR3. CDR3 DNA: TGTGCCAGCTCACCGGGACTAGCGGGAGGGCTTGCAGATACGCAGTATTTT. Its translation is CASSPGLAGGLADTQYF.

This chain uses TRBV6-5 with TRBJ2-7, with 11 bases that match TRBD2. V lost 6 bases, J lost 2 bases, and 6 bases stayed unmatched. The CDR3 consists of 15 residues. The germline CDR1 and CDR2 sequences are MNHEY and SVGAGI. The CDR3 sequence: CASSQTSGVPYEQYF. CDR3 nucleotide sequence: TGTGCCAGCAGCCAGACTAGCGGGGTGCCCTACGAGCAGTACTTC.

The genes are TRBV10-1 and TRBJ2-6; 7 bases align to TRBD1. After removal of 4 bases from V and 8 bases from J, the junction contained 5 bases not matched to a gene. The CDR3 covers 14 residues. Germline CDR1 reads WNHNN; CDR2 reads SYGVQD (reference sequence). The CDR3 DNA is TGCGCCAGCAGTGCCCGACAGGGTTCCAACGTCCTGACTTTC. Its translation: CASSARQGSNVLTF.